These 19 T cell receptor beta chains share one sample of origin, sequenced in a study of shared clonotypes between healthy human individuals. Assay: immunoSEQ multiplex PCR; the TCRdb copy retains only in-frame clones and omits some. The table lists under 300,000 clones, over 50% of them singletons. What was sequenced was memory CD4+ T cells sorted from blood. Sample subset: CD45RA-negative fraction. These receptors all come from a young man in good health.

Only a few counts were recorded for this clone. The chain carries TRBV6-6 and TRBJ1-5, with D perhaps TRBD1 (5 bases). CDR3 length equals 14 residues. Germline V gene sequence: CDR1 MNHNY, CDR2 SVGAGI (reference sequence). Between the trimmed V and J ends, which lost 7 bases and 6 bases, there was a span of 16 bases. The CDR3 DNA sequence: TGTGCCAGCACCAACGGTTTTGGGGGTCAGCCCCAGCATTTT. Amino acids: CASTNGFGGQPQHF.

The table lists this clone with a few counts. The rearrangement uses TRBV10-3 and TRBJ2-7; D not resolved. The CDR3 has 12 residues. The V gene lost 8 bases and the J gene lost 1 base, with 9 bases spanning the gap. The germline gives CDR1 ENHRY, CDR2 SYGVKD. The CDR3 is CAIGQISYEQYF. CDR3 nucleotide sequence: TGTGCCATCGGTCAGATTTCCTACGAGCAGTACTTC.

J is TRBJ2-2 and V is TRBV27; no clear D gene. This CDR3 has 13 residues. Trimming removed 5 bases from V and 6 bases from J, with 10 bases in between. The germline CDR1 and CDR2 sequences are MNHEY and SMNVEV (reference sequence). The CDR3 region is CASSPPVPGELFF. DNA of the CDR3: TGTGCCAGCAGTCCTCCGGTCCCCGGGGAGCTGTTTTTT.

This clone was seen only a few times. The genes are TRBV28 and TRBJ1-4; D is unresolved. CDR3 size: 12 residues. Trimming removed 7 bases at V and 11 bases at J, with 14 bases between. CDR1 is MDHEN and CDR2 is SYDVKM in the germline V gene. CDR3 coding DNA: TGTGCCAGCATGACCGGAGAAAGGAAACTGTTTTTT. It encodes CASMTGERKLFF.

V usage is TRBV10-1 and J usage is TRBJ2-3, with D perhaps matching TRBD1 (6 bases). CDR1 WNHNN and CDR2 SYGVQD come from the germline V gene (reference sequence). CDR3 size: 13 residues. The V and J ends lost 6 bases and 6 bases respectively, with 13 bases between them. The CDR3 DNA sequence: TGCGCCAGCAGCCGACAGGTCCCGGATACGCAGTATTTT. This gives the protein CASSRQVPDTQYF.

The V gene is TRBV5-1, the J gene TRBJ2-2; D unresolved. The CDR3 contains 14 residues. In germline, CDR1 is SGHRS, CDR2 YFSETQ. V shed 0 bases and J shed 4 bases, with 7 bases lying between them. For the CDR3, the DNA is TGCGCCAGCAGCTTGGGGACCACCACCGGGGAGCTGTTTTTT. Translated: CASSLGTTTGELFF.

The gene calls are TRBV11-2 and TRBJ1-2; 8 bases are a match to TRBD1. The CDR3 has 16 residues. V lost 4 bases, J lost 1 base, and 8 bases stayed unmatched. Germline CDR1 reads SGHAT; CDR2 reads FQNNGV. The CDR3 DNA follows: TGTGCCAGCAGCTCTACAGGGGGTCTGGGTAACTATGGCTACACCTTC. Residues: CASSSTGGLGNYGYTF.

This chain joins TRBV5-1 and TRBJ2-5, with 9 nucleotides matching TRBD1. CDR3 size: 15 residues. Germline CDR1 reads SGHRS; CDR2 reads YFSETQ. J was trimmed by 3 bases and V by 4 bases; bases with no gene match: 7. The CDR3 DNA is TGCGCCAGCAGCCTTTTGACAGGGGGTGAAGAGACCCAGTACTTC. It codes for CASSLLTGGEETQYF.

The genes are TRBV25-1 and TRBJ1-4, with unresolved D. V lost 1 base and J 7 bases, leaving 7 bases between the germline ends. CDR3 length: 13 amino acids. CDR1 is MGHDK and CDR2 is SYGVNS in the germline V gene. The CDR3 spells CASSESPVEKLFF. Written as DNA, the CDR3 is TGTGCCAGCAGTGAATCGCCAGTTGAAAAACTGTTTTTT.

Notes on this clone: One junction end disagrees with the germline gene, perhaps due to a read error. The V call is TRBV6-5, the J call TRBJ2-3; 8 nucleotides agree with TRBD1. Germline CDR1 reads MNHEY; CDR2 reads SVGAGI. This CDR3 contains 13 residues. CDR3 protein: CASSYSSQGAAFF. CDR3 DNA: TGTGCCAGCAGTTACTCGAGCCAGGGGGCTGCTTTTTTT.

The rearrangement links TRBV2 to TRBJ1-1, with D unresolved. The CDR3 consists of 13 residues. Germline V gene sequence: CDR1 SNHLY, CDR2 FYNNEI. Trimming stripped 4 bases from V and 6 bases from J, with 12 bases between. The CDR3 sequence is CASSVVGLAEAFF. DNA of the CDR3: TGTGCCAGCAGTGTGGTAGGACTCGCTGAAGCTTTCTTT.

This clone is a singleton in its sample. V is TRBV19 and J is TRBJ1-2, with TRBD1 as a possible D gene (5 bases). Germline lookup yields CDR1 LNHDA and CDR2 SQIVND (reference sequence). The ends were cut back, 7 bases at V and 14 bases at J, with 23 bases in the middle. The CDR3 has 13 amino acids. The chain's CDR3 is CASIGLHRGSGTF. The CDR3, as DNA: TGTGCCAGTATCGGGCTCCACCGGGGGAGTGGAACCTTC.

The gene calls are TRBV2 and TRBJ2-1, with 10 bases that match TRBD2. V trimming: 6 bases; J trimming: 4 bases; junction bases outside the gene matches: 6. There are 15 residues in the CDR3. The germline V gene has CDR1 SNHLY and CDR2 FYNNEI. The CDR3 sequence is CASRDGLAEYNEQFF. The DNA of the CDR3 is TGTGCCAGCAGGGACGGACTAGCGGAATACAATGAGCAGTTCTTC.

This chain joins TRBV7-2 and TRBJ2-1; 7 nucleotides match TRBD1. This CDR3 region has 15 residues. Trimming removed 8 bases from V and 0 bases from J; junction bases left unmatched: 7. CDR1 SGHTA and CDR2 FQGNSA come from the germline V gene. The chain's CDR3 is CASLTGDSSYNEQFF. CDR3 DNA sequence: TGTGCCAGCCTAACAGGGGATAGCTCCTACAATGAGCAGTTCTTC.

This clone was seen a few times. J is TRBJ2-3 and V is TRBV21-1; the D call in the table, TRBD2, was not verified against the DNA. TRBV21-1 is tagged as a pseudogene. This CDR3 comprises 17 residues. CDR3 DNA sequence: TGTGCCAGCAGCAAAGGGAGGGGACTAGCGGACCCAGATACGCAGTATTTT. As protein: CASSKGRGLADPDTQYF.

The gene calls are TRBV9 and TRBJ2-5, with 8 bases lining up with TRBD2. The CDR3 totals 17 residues. Germline V gene lookup returns CDR1 SGDLS and CDR2 YYNGEE. Germline trimming cut 4 bases from V and 1 base from J; bases unmatched to any gene: 12. The CDR3 here is CASSSGVVAGPQETQYF. In nucleotides, the CDR3 is TGTGCCAGCAGCTCAGGAGTAGTAGCGGGACCCCAAGAGACCCAGTACTTC.

V is TRBV28 and J is TRBJ2-3; 12 bases fit TRBD2. V lost 4 bases, J lost 3 bases, and 8 bases stayed unmatched. There are 17 residues in the CDR3. Germline loops: CDR1 MDHEN, CDR2 SYDVKM. The CDR3 DNA reads TGTGCCAGCAGTTCCCCCGGGACTAGCGGGTATACAGATACGCAGTATTTT. Amino acids: CASSSPGTSGYTDTQYF. Combining the CDR3 with reference TRBV28 and TRBJ2-3 gives the whole variable domain DVKVTQSSRYLVKRTGEKVFLECVQDMDHENMFWYRQDPGLGLRLIYFSYDVKMKEKGDIPEGYSVSREKKERFSLILESASTNQTSMYLCASSSPGTSGYTDTQYFGPGTRLTVL.

In this sample, this clone turned up once. The chain links TRBV9 to TRBJ2-2; tentative D call: TRBD2 (5 bases). CDR1 SGDLS and CDR2 YYNGEE come from the germline V gene. Trimming stripped 2 bases from V and 7 bases from J, with 15 bases between. This CDR3 has 15 amino acids. This CDR3 is CASSVRGLGNGELFF. The CDR3 nucleotides read TGTGCCAGCAGCGTCCGCGGGCTGGGCAACGGGGAGCTGTTTTTT.

The chain joins TRBV25-1 to TRBJ2-3; D is undetermined. The CDR3 is 14 amino acids. V was pared by 3 bases and J by 0 bases, with 7 bases between. CDR1 and CDR2 from the germline V gene are MGHDK and SYGVNS. DNA of the CDR3: TGTGCCAGCAGTGACCCCACTAGCACAGATACGCAGTATTTT. Translating it yields CASSDPTSTDTQYF. Combining the CDR3 with reference TRBV25-1 and TRBJ2-3 gives the whole variable domain EADIYQTPRYLVIGTGKKITLECSQTMGHDKMYWYQQDPGMELHLIHYSYGVNSTEKGDLSSESTVSRIRTEHFPLTLESARPSHTSQYLCASSDPTSTDTQYFGPGTRLTVL.